Sequencing of this TCR beta chain was carried out in a study of identical twins (dated by TCRdb to the mid-2010s). Background on the whole study: TCR alpha and beta repertoires from monozygotic twins, unrelated adults of various ages and cord blood were deep-sequenced to test whether fetal clonotypes persist. To rule out contamination, the twin experiments were replicated at different times with different library preparation protocols. General findings and caveats noted by the study authors: Invariant T cells such as MAIT and iNKT could partly confound zero-insertion analyses, though diverse VJ usage argued against this for most clonotypes. Because the same donors could not be followed over many years, conclusions were based on cross-sectional statistical analysis. In monozygotic twins, recombination models systematically underestimated out-of-frame TCR alpha sharing, but the models matched the sharing seen between unrelated individuals. Abundant cord blood beta clonotypes carried fewer insertions; young adult naive repertoires showed a weaker similar trend, while memory repertoires showed none. Excess twin sharing in beta out-of-frame sequences was weaker because fewer shared sequences lowered the signal-to-noise ratio. Compared with coincidental sharing between unrelated individuals, out-of-frame TCR alpha sequences shared between twins had an excess of sequences with low generation probability.

About this clonotype: Its antigen is still unknown. Per-base quality was not reported, and no clone a single base away is much larger than it.

Library construction relied on 5' RACE. TCRdb names Illumina HiSeq 2000 as the instrument used. Template switching introduced a universal primer binding site; the final cDNA contained a unique molecular identifier, enabling accurate counting of TCR cDNA molecules. Specific primers in the conserved constant-segment region were used to synthesize first-strand cDNA for TCR alpha and beta chains. To control for contamination, every cDNA library was double barcoded, receiving both a SMART-Mk sample barcode and Illumina barcodes. TruSeq adapter sequences, together with Illumina sample barcodes, were added in two successive PCR steps. Sequencing of the TCR alpha and beta cDNA libraries was done on the Illumina HiSeq platform using custom primers. Turning to the authors' computational methods: MiGEC was used to process raw reads and extract unique molecular identifiers, and MiXCR was used to find CDR3 positions. Recombination models were inferred per individual with the repgenHMM and IGoR tools using an EM algorithm. The analysis of shared clonotypes was done with the tcR package in R, with sharing normalized by the product of cloneset sizes. To study raw recombination free of thymic and clonal selection effects, out-of-frame nonproductive sequences were analyzed. Using fastp at Q25 and MiXCR, TCRdb reprocessed the public reads and kept productive beta chains. Rows merge per CDR3 protein into single entries with the most common DNA and genes. What appears here as the V and J calls and clone size reflects TCRdb's work, not the paper's. The sample table records approximately 300,000 distinct CDR3 sequences; roughly 9.7% of these occur just once. The top ten constitute approximately 6.6% of the sample.

The germline V gene gives CDR1 as SGHAT and CDR2 as FQNNGV. Counted from cysteine to phenylalanine, this CDR3 has 15 amino acids. Only the CDR3 DNA is retained, 45 bases long and in frame from the first base. Between the V and J ends, shortened by 5 bases and 5 bases respectively, the junction contains 19 bases. Every donor was a healthy Caucasian. The twin cohort comprised three pairs of female monozygotic twins, all aged about 18 to 30 years. Positive isolation kits from Invitrogen were used to isolate CD4+ and CD8+ T cell populations. This sample was also put to use in a study of yellow fever vaccine responses in identical twins. Reported in the second study: According to the authors, the vaccine-induced T cell response in identical twins seemed to be partly convergent and partly specific to each individual. In identical twins, the study followed T cell clones that responded to the vaccine with precision.

This receptor was taken from a woman aged 18-29 years in good health. The V gene is TRBV11-2 and the J gene is TRBJ2-7; TRBD1 could be the D gene, as 5 bases match. Sequencing input: CD8+ T cells sorted from blood. The CDR3 protein is CASSQHPRVSDEQYF. The DNA sequence is given as TGTGCCAGCAGCCAACATCCCAGGGTCAGCGACGAGCAGTACTTC. Outside the CDR3, residues come from the reference TRBV11-2 and TRBJ2-7 proteins, so the full variable domain is: EAGVAQSPRYKIIEKRQSVAFWCNPISGHATLYWYQQILGQGPKLLIQFQNNGVVDDSQLPKDRFSAERLKGVDSTLKIQPAKLEDSAVYLCASSQHPRVSDEQYFGPGTRLTVT.